Sequencing of this TCR beta chain was carried out in a study of read filtering for tumor transcriptome and immune sequencing. Study-level information: By R-ISS, stages I, II and III held approximately 8, 16 and 7 patients. Per sample, TCR-region reads ranged about 3.5 to 11 million by IR-seq, 85 to 1273 by RNA-seq. Transcriptome libraries were built from DNase-treated RNA.

This library used roughly 400 ng RNA and molecular barcoded adaptors spanning alpha/delta and beta/gamma chains. TCRdb reanalysed the reads using MiXCR and keeps one entry per CDR3 protein. The data show about 63,000 distinct CDR3 sequences, approximately 15% seen once. This clonotype was seen many times. This CDR3 contains 16 residues. In germline, CDR1 is MNHEY, CDR2 SVGAGI. Germline trimming cut 1 base from V and 5 bases from J; bases unmatched to any gene: 3. Sequenced material: a population of CD138-negative cells sorted from bone marrow. The TCR comes from a donor at least 40 years old with multiple myeloma. The chain couples TRBV6-5 to TRBJ2-1, with 12 bases identical to TRBD2. The CDR3 DNA is TGTGCCAGCAGTTACTTACTAGCGGGAGGCAACAATGAGCAGTTCTTC. Its protein is CASSYLLAGGNNEQFF.